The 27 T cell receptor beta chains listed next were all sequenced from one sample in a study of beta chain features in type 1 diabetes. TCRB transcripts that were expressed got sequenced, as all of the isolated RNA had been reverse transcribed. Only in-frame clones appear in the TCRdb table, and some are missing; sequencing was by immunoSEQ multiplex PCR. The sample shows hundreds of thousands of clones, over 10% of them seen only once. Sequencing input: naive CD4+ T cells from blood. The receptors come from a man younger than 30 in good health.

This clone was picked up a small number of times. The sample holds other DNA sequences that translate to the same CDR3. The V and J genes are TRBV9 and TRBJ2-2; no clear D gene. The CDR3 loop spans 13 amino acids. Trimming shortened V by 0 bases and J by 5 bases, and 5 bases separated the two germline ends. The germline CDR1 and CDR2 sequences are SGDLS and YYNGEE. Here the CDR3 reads CASSVGPTGELFF. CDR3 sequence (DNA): TGTGCCAGCAGCGTAGGGCCGACCGGGGAGCTGTTTTTT.

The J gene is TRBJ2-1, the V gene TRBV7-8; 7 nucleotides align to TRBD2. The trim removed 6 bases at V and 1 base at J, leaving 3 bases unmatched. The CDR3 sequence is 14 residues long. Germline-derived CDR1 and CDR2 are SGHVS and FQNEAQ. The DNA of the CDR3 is TGTGCCAGCAGGCGCGGGGGTTCCTACAATGAGCAGTTCTTC. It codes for CASRRGGSYNEQFF. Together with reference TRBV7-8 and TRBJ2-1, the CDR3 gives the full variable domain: GAGVSQSPRYKVAKRGQDVALRCDPISGHVSLFWYQQALGQGPEFLTYFQNEAQLDKSGLPSDRFFAERPEGSVSTLKIQRTQQEDSAVYLCASRRGGSYNEQFFGPGTRLTVL.

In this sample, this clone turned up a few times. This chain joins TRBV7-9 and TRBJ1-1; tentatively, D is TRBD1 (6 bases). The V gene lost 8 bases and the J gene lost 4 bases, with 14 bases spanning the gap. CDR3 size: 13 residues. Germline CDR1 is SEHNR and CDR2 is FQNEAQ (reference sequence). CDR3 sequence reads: CASLVQGITEAFF. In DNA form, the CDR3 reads TGTGCCAGCCTCGTACAGGGAATCACTGAAGCTTTCTTT.

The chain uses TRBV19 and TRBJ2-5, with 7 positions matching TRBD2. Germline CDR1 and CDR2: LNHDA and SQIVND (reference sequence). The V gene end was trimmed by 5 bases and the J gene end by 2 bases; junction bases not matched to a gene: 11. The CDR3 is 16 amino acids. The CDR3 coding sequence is TGTGCCAGTAGTCTTCGGGACTACTATTATCAAGAGACCCAGTACTTC. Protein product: CASSLRDYYYQETQYF.

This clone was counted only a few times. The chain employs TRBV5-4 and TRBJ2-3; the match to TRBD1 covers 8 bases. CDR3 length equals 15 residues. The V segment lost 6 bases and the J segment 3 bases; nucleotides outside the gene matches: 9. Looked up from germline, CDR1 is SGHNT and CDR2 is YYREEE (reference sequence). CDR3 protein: CASNRQGLVTDTQYF. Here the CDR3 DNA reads TGTGCCAGCAACCGACAGGGGTTGGTAACAGATACGCAGTATTTT.

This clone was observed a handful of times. The CDR3 loop reads CASSSPGLAGYTDTQYF. In DNA form, the CDR3 reads TGTGCCAGCAGCTCGCCGGGACTAGCGGGGTACACAGATACGCAGTATTTT. This chain uses TRBV7-2 with TRBJ2-3, with TRBD2 matching over 13 bases. Germline V gene lookup returns CDR1 SGHTA and CDR2 FQGNSA. J lost 2 bases, V lost 4 bases, and 6 bases had no gene match. The CDR3 has 17 amino acids.

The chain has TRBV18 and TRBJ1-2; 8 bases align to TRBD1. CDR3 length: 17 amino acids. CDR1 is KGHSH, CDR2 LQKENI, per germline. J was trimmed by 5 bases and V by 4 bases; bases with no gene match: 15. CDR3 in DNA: TGTGCCAGCTCACGGCTTAGGACAGGGAATAGAGGTTATGGCTACACCTTC. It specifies CASSRLRTGNRGYGYTF.

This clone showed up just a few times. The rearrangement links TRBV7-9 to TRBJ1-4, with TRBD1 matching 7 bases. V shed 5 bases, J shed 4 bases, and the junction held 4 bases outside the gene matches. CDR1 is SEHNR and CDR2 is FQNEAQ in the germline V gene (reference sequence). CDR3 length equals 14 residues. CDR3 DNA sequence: TGTGCCAGCAGCGGGGGACAGCTTAATGAAAAACTGTTTTTT. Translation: CASSGGQLNEKLFF.

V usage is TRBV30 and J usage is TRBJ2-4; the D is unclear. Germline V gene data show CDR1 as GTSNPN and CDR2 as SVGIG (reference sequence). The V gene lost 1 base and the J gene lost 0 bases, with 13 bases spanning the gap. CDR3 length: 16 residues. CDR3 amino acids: CAWSAPRLVAKNIQYF. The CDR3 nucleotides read TGTGCCTGGAGTGCCCCGAGGCTGGTAGCCAAAAACATTCAGTACTTC.

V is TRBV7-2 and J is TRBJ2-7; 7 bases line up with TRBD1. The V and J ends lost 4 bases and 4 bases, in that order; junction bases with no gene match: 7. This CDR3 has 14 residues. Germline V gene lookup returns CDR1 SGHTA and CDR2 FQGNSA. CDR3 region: CASSSLTGVYEQYF. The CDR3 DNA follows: TGTGCCAGCAGCTCCCTAACAGGGGTATACGAGCAGTACTTC.

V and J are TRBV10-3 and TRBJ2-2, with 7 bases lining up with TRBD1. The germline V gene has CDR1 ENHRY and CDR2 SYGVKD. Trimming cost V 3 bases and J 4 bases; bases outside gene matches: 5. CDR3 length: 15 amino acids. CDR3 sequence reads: CAISDPGQLTGELFF. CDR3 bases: TGTGCCATCAGTGACCCGGGACAGCTCACCGGGGAGCTGTTTTTT.

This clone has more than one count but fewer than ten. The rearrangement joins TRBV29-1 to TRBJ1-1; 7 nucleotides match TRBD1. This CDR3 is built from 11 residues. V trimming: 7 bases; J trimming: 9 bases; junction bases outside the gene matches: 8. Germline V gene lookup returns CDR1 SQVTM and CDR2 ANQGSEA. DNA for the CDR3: TGCAGCGCCAGACAGGGCCCGAAAGCTTTCTTT. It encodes CSARQGPKAFF.

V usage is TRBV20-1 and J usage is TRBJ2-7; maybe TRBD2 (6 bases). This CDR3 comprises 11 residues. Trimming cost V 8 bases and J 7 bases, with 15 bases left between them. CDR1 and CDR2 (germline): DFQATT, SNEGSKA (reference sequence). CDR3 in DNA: TGCAGTCCTAAGGGTGCGGGGGAGCAGTACTTC. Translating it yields CSPKGAGEQYF.

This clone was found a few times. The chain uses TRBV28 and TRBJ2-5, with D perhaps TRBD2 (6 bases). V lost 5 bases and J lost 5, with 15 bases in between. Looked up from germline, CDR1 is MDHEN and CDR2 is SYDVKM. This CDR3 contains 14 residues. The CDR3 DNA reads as TGTGCCAGCAGTAGGGGACTCCGGAGGGAGACCCAGTACTTC. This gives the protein CASSRGLRRETQYF.

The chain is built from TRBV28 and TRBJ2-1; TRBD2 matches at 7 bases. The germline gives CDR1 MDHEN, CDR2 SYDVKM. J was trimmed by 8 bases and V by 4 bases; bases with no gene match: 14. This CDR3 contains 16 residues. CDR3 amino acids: CASSSRGAGDKYEQFF. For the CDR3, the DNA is TGTGCCAGCAGTTCCCGAGGGGCGGGGGATAAATATGAGCAGTTCTTC.

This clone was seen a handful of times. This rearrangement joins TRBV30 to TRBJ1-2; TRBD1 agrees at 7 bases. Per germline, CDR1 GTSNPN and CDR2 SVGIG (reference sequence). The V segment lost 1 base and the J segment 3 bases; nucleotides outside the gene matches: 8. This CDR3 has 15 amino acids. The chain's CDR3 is CAWSGTRQGHYGYTF. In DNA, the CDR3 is TGTGCCTGGAGTGGAACTAGACAGGGACACTATGGCTACACCTTC.

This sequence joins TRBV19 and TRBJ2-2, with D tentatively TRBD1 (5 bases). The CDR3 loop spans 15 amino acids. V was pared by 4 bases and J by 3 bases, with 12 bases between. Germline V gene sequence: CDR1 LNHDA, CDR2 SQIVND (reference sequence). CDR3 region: CASSKLRAHTGELFF. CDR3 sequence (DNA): TGTGCCAGTAGTAAACTCAGGGCCCACACCGGGGAGCTGTTTTTT.

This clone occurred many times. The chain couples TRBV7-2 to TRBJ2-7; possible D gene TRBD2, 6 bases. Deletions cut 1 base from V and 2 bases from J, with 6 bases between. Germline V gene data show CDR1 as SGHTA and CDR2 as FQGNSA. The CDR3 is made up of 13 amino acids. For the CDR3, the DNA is TGTGCCAGCAGCTTAGGGACTACCTACGAGCAGTACTTC. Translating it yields CASSLGTTYEQYF.

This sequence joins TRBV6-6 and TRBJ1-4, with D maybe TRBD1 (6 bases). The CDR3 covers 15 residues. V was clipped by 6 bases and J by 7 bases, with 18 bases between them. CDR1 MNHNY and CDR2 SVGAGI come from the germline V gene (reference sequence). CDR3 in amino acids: CASREHRARGEKLFF. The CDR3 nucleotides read TGTGCCAGCAGGGAACACAGGGCGAGGGGTGAAAAACTGTTTTTT.

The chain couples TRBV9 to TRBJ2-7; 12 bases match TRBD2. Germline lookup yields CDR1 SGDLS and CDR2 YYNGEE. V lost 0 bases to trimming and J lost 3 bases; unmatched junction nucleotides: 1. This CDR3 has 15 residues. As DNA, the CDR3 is TGTGCCAGCAGCGTAGGGACTAGCGGGATCTACGAGCAGTACTTC. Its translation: CASSVGTSGIYEQYF.

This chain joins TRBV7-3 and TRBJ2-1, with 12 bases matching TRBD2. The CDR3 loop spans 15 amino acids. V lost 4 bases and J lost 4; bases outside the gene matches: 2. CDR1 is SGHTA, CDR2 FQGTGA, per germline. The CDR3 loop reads CASSYGLAGYNEQFF. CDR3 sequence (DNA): TGTGCCAGCAGCTACGGACTAGCGGGGTACAATGAGCAGTTCTTC.

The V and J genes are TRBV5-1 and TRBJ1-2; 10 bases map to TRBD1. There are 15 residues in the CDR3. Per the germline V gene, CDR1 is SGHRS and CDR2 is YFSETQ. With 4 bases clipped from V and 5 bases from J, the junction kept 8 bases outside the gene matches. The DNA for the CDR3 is TGCGCCAGCAGCCCTCGGACAGGGGGAAGGTATGGCTACACCTTC. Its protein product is CASSPRTGGRYGYTF.

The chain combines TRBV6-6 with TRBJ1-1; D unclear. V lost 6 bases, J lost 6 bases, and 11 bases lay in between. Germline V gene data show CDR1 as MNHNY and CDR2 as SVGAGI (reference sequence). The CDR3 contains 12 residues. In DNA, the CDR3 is TGTGCCAGCAGCTGGAGACGAGCTGAAGCTTTCTTT. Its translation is CASSWRRAEAFF.

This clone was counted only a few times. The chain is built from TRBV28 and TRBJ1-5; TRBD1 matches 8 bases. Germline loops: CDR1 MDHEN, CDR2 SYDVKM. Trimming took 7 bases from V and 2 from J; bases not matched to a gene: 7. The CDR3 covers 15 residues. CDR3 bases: TGTGCCAGCATTGGACAGGGATCCGGCAATCAGCCCCAGCATTTT. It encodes CASIGQGSGNQPQHF.

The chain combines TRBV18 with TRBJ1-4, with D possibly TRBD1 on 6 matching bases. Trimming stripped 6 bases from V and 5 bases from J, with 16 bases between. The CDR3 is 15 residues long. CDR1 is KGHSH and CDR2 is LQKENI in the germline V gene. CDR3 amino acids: CASSEQGDSNEKLFF. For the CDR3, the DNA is TGTGCCAGCTCGGAACAGGGCGATTCAAATGAAAAACTGTTTTTT. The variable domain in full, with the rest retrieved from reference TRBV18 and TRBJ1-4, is NAGVMQNPRHLVRRRGQEARLRCSPMKGHSHVYWYRQLPEEGLKFMVYLQKENIIDESGMPKERFSAEFPKEGPSILRIQQVVRGDSAAYFCASSEQGDSNEKLFFGSGTQLSVL.

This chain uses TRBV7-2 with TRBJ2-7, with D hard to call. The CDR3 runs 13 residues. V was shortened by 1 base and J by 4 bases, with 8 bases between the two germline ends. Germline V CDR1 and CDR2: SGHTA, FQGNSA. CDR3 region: CASSLGVEYEQYF. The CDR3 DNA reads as TGTGCCAGCAGCTTAGGGGTGGAGTACGAGCAGTACTTC.

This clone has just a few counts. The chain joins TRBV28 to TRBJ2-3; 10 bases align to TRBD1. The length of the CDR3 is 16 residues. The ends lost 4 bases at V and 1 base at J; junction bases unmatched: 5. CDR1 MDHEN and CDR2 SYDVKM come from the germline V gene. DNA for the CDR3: TGTGCCAGCAGTTCCCCCGGGACAGGGGGCACAGATACGCAGTATTTT. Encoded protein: CASSSPGTGGTDTQYF.